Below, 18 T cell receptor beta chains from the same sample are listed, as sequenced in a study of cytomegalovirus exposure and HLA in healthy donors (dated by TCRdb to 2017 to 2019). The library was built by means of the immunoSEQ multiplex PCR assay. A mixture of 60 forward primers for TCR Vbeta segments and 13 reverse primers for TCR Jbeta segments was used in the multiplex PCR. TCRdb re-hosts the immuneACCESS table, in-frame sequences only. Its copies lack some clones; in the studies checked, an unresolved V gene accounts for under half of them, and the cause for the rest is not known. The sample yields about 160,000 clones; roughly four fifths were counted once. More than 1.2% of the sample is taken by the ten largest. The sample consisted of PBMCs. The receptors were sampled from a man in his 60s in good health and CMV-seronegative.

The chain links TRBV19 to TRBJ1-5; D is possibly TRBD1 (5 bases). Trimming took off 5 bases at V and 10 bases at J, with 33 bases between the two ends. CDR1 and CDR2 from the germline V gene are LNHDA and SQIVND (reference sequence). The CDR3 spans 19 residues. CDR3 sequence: CASSPGQGRLEFGRQPQHF. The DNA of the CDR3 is TGTGCCAGTAGTCCCGGACAAGGCAGACTAGAGTTCGGTAGACAACCCCAGCATTTT.

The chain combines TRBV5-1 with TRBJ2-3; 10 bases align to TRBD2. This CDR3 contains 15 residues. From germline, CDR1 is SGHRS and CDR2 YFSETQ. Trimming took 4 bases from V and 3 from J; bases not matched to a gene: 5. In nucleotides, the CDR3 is TGCGCCAGCAGCGTTAAGCGGGGGGGGACAGATACGCAGTATTTT. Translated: CASSVKRGGTDTQYF.

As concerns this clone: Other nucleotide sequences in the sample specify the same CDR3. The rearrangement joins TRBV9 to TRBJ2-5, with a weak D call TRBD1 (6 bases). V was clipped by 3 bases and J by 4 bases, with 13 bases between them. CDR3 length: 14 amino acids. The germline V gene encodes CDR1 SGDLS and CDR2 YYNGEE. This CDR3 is CASSGRRGGETQYF. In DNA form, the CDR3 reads TGTGCCAGCAGCGGCCGCAGAGGGGGAGAGACCCAGTACTTC.

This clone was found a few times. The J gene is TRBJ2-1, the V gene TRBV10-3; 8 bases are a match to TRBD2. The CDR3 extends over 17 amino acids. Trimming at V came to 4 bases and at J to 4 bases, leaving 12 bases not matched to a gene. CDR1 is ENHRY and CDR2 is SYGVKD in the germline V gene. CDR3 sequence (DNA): TGTGCCATCAGTGCCCTCTCCCCAGCGGGGGATTACAATGAGCAGTTCTTC. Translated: CAISALSPAGDYNEQFF.

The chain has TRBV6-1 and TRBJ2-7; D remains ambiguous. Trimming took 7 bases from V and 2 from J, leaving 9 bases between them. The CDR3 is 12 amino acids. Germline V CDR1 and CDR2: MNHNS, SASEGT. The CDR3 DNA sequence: TGTGCCAGCAAAAACAGCCCCTACGAGCAGTACTTC. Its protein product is CASKNSPYEQYF.

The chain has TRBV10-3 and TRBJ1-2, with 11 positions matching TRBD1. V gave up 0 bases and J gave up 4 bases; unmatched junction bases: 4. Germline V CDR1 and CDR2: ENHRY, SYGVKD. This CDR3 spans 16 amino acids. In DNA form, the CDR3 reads TGTGCCATCAGTGAGTCGGGGACAGGGGGGACCTATGGCTACACCTTC. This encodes CAISESGTGGTYGYTF.

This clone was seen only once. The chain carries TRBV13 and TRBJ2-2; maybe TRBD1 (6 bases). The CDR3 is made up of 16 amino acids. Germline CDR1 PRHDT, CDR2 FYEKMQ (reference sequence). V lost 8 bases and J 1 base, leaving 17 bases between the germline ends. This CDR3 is CASAWQGPENTGELFF. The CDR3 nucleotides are TGTGCCAGCGCTTGGCAGGGGCCGGAGAACACCGGGGAGCTGTTTTTT. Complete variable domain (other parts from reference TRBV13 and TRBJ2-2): AAGVIQSPRHLIKEKRETATLKCYPIPRHDTVYWYQQGPGQDPQFLISFYEKMQSDKGSIPDRFSAQQFSDYHSELNMSSLELGDSALYFCASAWQGPENTGELFFGEGSRLTVL.

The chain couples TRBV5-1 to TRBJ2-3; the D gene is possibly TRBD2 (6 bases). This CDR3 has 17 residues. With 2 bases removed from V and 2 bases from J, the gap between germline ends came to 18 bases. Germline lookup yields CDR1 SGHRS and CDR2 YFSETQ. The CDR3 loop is CASSFQFGGGFTDTQYF. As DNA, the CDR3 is TGCGCCAGCAGCTTTCAGTTCGGGGGTGGGTTCACAGATACGCAGTATTTT.

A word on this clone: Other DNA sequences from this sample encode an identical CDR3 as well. The chain's CDR3 is CASSSNTDTQYF. The CDR3 DNA is TGTGCCAGCAGCTCAAACACAGATACGCAGTATTTT. The genes are TRBV7-2 and TRBJ2-3; D is unresolved. Trimming shortened V by 4 bases and J by 2 bases, and 4 bases separated the two germline ends. Germline loops: CDR1 SGHTA, CDR2 FQGNSA. The CDR3 length is 12 residues.

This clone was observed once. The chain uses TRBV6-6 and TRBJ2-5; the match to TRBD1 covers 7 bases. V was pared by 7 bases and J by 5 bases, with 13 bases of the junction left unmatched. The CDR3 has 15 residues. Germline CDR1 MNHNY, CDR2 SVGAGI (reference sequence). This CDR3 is CASTTLQGPAETQYF. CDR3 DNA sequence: TGTGCCAGCACCACTTTACAGGGGCCGGCGGAGACCCAGTACTTC.

This chain's CDR3 is CASSRDSAGGLETQYF. The CDR3 region has the DNA TGTGCCAGTAGTCGTGATTCGGCAGGGGGATTAGAGACCCAGTACTTC. The chain carries TRBV19 and TRBJ2-5, with TRBD1 identical over 7 bases. Germline CDR1 is LNHDA and CDR2 is SQIVND (reference sequence). J lost 4 bases, V lost 5 bases, and 13 bases had no gene match. This CDR3 has 16 amino acids.

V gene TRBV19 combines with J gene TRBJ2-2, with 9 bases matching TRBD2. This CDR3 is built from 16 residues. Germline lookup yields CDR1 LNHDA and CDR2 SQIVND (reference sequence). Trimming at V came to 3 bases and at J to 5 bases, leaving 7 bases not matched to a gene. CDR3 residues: CASSIWAGGPTGELFF. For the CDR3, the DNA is TGTGCCAGTAGTATCTGGGCGGGAGGGCCGACCGGGGAGCTGTTTTTT.

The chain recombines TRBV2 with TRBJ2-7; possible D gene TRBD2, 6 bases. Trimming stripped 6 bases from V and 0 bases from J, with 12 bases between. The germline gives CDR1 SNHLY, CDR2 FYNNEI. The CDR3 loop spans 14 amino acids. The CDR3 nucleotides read TGTGCCAGCAGGGAGGGTCCGAACTCCTACGAGCAGTACTTC. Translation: CASREGPNSYEQYF. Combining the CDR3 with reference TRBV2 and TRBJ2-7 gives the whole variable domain EPEVTQTPSHQVTQMGQEVILRCVPISNHLYFYWYRQILGQKVEFLVSFYNNEISEKSEIFDDQFSVERPDGSNFTLKIRSTKLEDSAMYFCASREGPNSYEQYFGPGTRLTVT.

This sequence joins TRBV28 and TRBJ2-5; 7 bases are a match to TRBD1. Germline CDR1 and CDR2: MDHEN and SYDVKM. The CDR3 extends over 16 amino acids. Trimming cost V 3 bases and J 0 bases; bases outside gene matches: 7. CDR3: CASSFSTGNYQETQYF. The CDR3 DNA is TGTGCCAGCAGTTTTTCGACAGGGAACTACCAAGAGACCCAGTACTTC.

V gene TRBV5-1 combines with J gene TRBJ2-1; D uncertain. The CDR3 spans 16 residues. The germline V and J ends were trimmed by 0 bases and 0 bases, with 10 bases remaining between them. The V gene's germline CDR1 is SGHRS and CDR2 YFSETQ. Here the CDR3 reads CASSLGTTGSYNEQFF. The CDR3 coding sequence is TGCGCCAGCAGCTTGGGCACGACGGGCTCCTACAATGAGCAGTTCTTC.

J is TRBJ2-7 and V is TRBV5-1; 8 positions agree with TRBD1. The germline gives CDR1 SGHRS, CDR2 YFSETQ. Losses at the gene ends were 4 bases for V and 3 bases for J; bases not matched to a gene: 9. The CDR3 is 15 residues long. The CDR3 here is CASSPAGGGFYEQYF. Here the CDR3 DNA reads TGCGCCAGCAGCCCAGCAGGGGGCGGGTTCTACGAGCAGTACTTC.

The CDR3 loop is CASSQVDYVQGDTQYF. The CDR3 DNA is TGCGCCAGCAGCCAAGTGGACTACGTTCAGGGAGATACGCAGTATTTT. The rearrangement uses TRBV4-1 and TRBJ2-3; possibly TRBD2 for D (6 bases). CDR1 and CDR2 (germline): MGHRA, YSYEKL. The CDR3 sequence is 16 residues long. V gave up 1 base and J gave up 5 bases, with 16 bases separating them.

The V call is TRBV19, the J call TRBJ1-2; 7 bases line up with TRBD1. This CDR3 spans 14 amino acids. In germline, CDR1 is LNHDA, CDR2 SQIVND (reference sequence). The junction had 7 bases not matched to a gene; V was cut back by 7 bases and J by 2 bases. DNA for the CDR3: TGTGCCAGTACGCCGGGACAGACAAACTATGGCTACACCTTC. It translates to CASTPGQTNYGYTF.